The sequence of this TCR beta chain was determined in a study of shared clonotypes between healthy human individuals (dated by TCRdb to the early 2020s). Concerning the study at large: Two women and a few men aged 18 to 49 years were included in the cohort. For each donor, CD4 naive and CD4 memory were each run on three plates, CD8 naive on two plates, and CD8 memory on one plate. To estimate repertoire size and how much clonotype sharing occurs between individuals, the study deeply sequenced the blood TCR repertoires of roughly 5 healthy adults. Different laboratories and diverse techniques were used to prepare libraries and sequence TCR repertoires, to increase sequencing depth and limit assay-specific biases. Per donor, leukapheresis produced somewhere between about 0.8 and 9 billion PBMCs. The paper as a whole reports these results and caveats: Compared with non-shared clonotypes, the clonotypes found in all four sorted-subset donors had higher generation probabilities. Larger estimated clonotype richness was generally found for naive subsets than for memory subsets. Based on pairwise subsampling, the degree of clonotype sharing among donors was expected to be affected by sequencing depth. When several donors were compared, the shared fraction of clonotypes was 5% to 6.5% for naive CD4, more than 3% for naive CD8, 2% to 2.5% for memory CD4, and roughly 0.43% for memory CD8. Because the study included only a small number of donors, the genetic and exposure-history diversity represented was limited. Incomplete sequencing was indicated by rarefaction of sorted-subset datasets, despite the large sequencing depth. Only blood was sampled, and tissue TCR repertoires likely differ from those in blood.

The cysteine opens and the phenylalanine closes a CDR3 of 15 amino acids. The kept DNA is CDR3 alone, 45 bases in frame from the first base. According to the germline V gene, CDR1 reads SGHDT and CDR2 reads YYEEEE. V was cut back by 0 bases and J by 2 bases, leaving a gap of 11 bases between them. For this clone: The antigen it binds to is not known. It has no much larger one-base neighbor in the sample; base qualities were not kept.

Using the deep immunoSEQ assay, multiplex PCR amplified TCR CDR3 regions from genomic DNA. Extracted genomic DNA from each cell subset was distributed evenly across all wells of several immunoSEQ 96-well plates, and each plate was treated as a replicate. Each replicate PCR for sorted subsets received roughly 0.2 ug genomic DNA, equal to about 30,000 T cell genomes. The purified libraries were quantified using a Qubit 3.0 fluorometer, sized with a Bioanalyzer 2100, and then quantified again using the KAPA Library Quantification kit. Each immunoSEQ 96-well plate was sequenced on its own single-read 150-cycle Illumina NextSeq 550 flow cell. On the study's bioinformatics: The immunoSEQ output contained only junctional sequences without quality scores, so filtering could not match that applied to full-length reads. To assign V/J genes and CDR3, sequences were annotated using PyIR, a Python wrapper for IgBLAST v1.9, with IMGT germline references. Reads with weak V/J assignments (E-value above 1e-6), missing CDR3, stop codons, out-of-frame junctions, or ambiguous translated residues were removed. V3J clonotypes were defined as sequences sharing an identical inferred V gene, J gene, and CDR3 amino acid sequence. To compute the percentage overlap between repertoires, the number of shared unique clonotypes was divided by the size of the smaller repertoire. Three approaches were used to assess repertoire richness: RTK rarefaction, the Chao1 estimator, and Recon v2.1 estimates of unobserved clonotypes. Generation probabilities were computed with OLGA for all TCRbeta clonotypes obtained by the gDNA method from several donors. The clones in this table, taken by TCRdb from immuneACCESS, are in-frame only. Not every clone is retained; where verified, under half of the shortfall comes from an unresolved V gene, and the cause of the rest is unknown. The V and J calls and clone size come from that table; D and trimming were worked out from the DNA. Across this sample there are some 380,000 clones, with 96% seen only once. Around 0.3% of the sample comes from the top ten.

The donors were healthy, HIV-negative adults who had no recently reported acute infections or vaccinations. All donors were Caucasian adults living in Nashville, Tennessee, USA. CD8 memory samples were composed of magnetically selected CD45RO+ cells combined with CCR7-negative CD45RA+ effector memory (TemRA) cells. Blood was obtained by leukapheresis, after which PBMCs were separated by Ficoll-Histopaque density gradient centrifugation and cryopreserved in liquid nitrogen vapor phase. Analytical flow cytometry was used to check the purity and quantity of every magnetically sorted T cell population. Genomic DNA was isolated from each sorted fraction and quantified by UV absorbance on a Nanodrop 2000c.

Material: memory CD8+ T cells sorted from blood. The cell subset or site label, as the study defines it: CD45RO+ cells pooled with CCR7-negative TemRA cells. This receptor chain uses TRBV5-6 and TRBJ1-2; no D gene can be assigned with confidence. This TCR derives from a man between 25 and 39 years old in good health. CDR3 loop: CASSLERPLNYGYTF. DNA sequence: TGTGCCAGCAGCTTGGAAAGGCCTCTAAACTATGGCTACACCTTC.